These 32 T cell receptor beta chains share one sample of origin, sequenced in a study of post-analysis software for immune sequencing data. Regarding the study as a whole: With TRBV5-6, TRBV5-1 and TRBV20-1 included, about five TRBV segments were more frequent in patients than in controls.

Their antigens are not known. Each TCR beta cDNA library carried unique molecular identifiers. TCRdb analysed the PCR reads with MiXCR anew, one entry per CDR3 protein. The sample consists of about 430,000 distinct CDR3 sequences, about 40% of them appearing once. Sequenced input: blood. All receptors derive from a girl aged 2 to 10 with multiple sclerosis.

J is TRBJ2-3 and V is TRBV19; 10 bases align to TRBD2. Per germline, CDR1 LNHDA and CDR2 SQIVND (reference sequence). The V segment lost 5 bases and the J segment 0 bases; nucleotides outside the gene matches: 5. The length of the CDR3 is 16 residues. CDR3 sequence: CASSSRTSGSTDTQYF. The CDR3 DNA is TGTGCCAGTAGTTCCCGGACTAGCGGTAGCACAGATACGCAGTATTTT.

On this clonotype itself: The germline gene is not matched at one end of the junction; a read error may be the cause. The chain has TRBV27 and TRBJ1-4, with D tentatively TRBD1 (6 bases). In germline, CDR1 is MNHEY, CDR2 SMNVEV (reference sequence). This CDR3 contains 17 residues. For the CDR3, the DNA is TGTGCCAGCCGTTTTTCGGGAGGGGGACTACTTAATGAAAAACTGTTTTTT. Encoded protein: CASRFSGGGLLNEKLFF.

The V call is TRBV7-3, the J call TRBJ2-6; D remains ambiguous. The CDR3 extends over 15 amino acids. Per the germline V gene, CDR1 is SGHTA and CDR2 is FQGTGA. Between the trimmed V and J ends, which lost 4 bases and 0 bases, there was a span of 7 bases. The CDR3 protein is CASSSSSSGANVLTF. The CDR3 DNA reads TGTGCCAGCAGCTCAAGTAGCTCTGGGGCCAACGTCCTGACTTTC. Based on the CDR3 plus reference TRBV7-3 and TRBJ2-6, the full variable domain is GAGVSQTPSNKVTEKGKYVELRCDPISGHTALYWYRQSLGQGPEFLIYFQGTGAADDSGLPNDRFFAVRPEGSVSTLKIQRTERGDSAVYLCASSSSSSGANVLTFGAGSRLTVL.

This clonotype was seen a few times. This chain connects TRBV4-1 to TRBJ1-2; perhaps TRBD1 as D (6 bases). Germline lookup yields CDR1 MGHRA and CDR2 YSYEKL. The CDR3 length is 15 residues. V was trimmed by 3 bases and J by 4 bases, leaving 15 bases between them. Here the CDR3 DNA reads TGCGCCAGCAGCCAGAGCCCAGGGGCATTCTATGGCTACACCTTC. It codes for CASSQSPGAFYGYTF.

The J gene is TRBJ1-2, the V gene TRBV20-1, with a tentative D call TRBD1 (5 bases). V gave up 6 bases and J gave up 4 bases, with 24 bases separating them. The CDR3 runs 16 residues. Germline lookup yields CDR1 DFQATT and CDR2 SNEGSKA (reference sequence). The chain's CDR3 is CSALIGRRVRGYGYTF. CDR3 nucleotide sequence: TGCAGTGCCTTAATAGGGAGAAGGGTGAGGGGCTATGGCTACACCTTC.

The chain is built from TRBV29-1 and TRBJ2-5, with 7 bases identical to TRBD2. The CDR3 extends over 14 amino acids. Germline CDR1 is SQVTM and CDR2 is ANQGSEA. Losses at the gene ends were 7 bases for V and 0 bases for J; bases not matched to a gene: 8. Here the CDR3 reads CSAPGREDQETQYF. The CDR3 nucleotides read TGCAGCGCCCCAGGACGGGAGGACCAAGAGACCCAGTACTTC.

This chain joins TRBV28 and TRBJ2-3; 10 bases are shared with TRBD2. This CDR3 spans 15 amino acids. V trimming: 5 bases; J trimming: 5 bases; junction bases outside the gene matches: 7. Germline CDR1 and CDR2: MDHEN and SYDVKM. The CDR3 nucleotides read TGTGCCAGCAGTCTGATAGCGGGAGGTATAGATACGCAGTATTTT. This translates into CASSLIAGGIDTQYF.

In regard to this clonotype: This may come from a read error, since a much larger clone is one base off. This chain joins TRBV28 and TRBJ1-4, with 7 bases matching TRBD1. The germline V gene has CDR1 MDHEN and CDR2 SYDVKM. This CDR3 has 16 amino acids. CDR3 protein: CASSHGRGPGNEKRFF. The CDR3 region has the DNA TGTGCCAGCAGTCACGGGAGGGGGCCGGGTAATGAAAAACGGTTTTTT. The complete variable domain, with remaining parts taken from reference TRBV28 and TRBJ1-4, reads DVKVTQSSRYLVKRTGEKVFLECVQDMDHENMFWYRQDPGLGLRLIYFSYDVKMKEKGDIPEGYSVSREKKERFSLILESASTNQTSMYLCASSHGRGPGNEKRFFGSGTQLSVL.

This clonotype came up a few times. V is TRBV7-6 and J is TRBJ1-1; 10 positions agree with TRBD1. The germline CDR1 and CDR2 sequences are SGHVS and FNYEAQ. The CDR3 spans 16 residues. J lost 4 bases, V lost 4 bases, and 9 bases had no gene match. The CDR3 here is CASSSSRTGGGTEAFF. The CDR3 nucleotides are TGTGCCAGCAGCTCGTCGCGGACAGGGGGGGGCACTGAAGCTTTCTTT.

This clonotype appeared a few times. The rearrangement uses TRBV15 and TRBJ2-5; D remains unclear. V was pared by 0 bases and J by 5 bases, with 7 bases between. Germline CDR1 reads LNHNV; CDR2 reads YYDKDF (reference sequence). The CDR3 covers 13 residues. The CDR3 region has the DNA TGTGCCACCAGCAGAGATCTCTGGGAGACCCAGTACTTC. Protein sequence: CATSRDLWETQYF.

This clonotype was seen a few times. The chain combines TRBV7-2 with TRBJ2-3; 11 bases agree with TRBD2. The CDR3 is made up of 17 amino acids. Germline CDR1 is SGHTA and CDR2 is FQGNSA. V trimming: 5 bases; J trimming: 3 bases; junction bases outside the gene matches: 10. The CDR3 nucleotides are TGTGCCAGCAGCGACAGTTTACTAGCGGGAGCGACAGATACGCAGTATTTT. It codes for CASSDSLLAGATDTQYF.

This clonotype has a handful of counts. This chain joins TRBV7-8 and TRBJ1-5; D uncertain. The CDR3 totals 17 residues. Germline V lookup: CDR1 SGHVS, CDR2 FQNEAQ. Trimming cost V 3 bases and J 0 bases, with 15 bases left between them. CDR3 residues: CASSFSMAVNSNQPQHF. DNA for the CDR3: TGTGCCAGCAGCTTCAGTATGGCCGTTAATAGCAATCAGCCCCAGCATTTT.

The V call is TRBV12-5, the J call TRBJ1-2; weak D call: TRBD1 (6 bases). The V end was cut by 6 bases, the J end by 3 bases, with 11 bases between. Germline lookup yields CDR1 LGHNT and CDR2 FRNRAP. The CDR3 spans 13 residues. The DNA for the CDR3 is TGTGCTAGTGGGGATACAGGGTACTATGGCTACACCTTC. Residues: CASGDTGYYGYTF.

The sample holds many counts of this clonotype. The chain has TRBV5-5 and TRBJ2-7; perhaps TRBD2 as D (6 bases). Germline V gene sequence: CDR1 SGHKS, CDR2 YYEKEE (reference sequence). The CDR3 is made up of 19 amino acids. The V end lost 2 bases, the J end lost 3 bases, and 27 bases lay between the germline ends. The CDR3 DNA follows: TGTGCCAGCAGCTTCGTGACGCGGGATGTAGCGAGCCACCGCTACGAGCAGTACTTC. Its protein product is CASSFVTRDVASHRYEQYF. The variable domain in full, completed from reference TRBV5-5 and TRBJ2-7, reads DAGVTQSPTHLIKTRGQQVTLRCSPISGHKSVSWYQQVLGQGPQFIFQYYEKEERGRGNFPDRFSARQFPNYSSELNVNALLLGDSALYLCASSFVTRDVASHRYEQYFGPGTRLTVT.

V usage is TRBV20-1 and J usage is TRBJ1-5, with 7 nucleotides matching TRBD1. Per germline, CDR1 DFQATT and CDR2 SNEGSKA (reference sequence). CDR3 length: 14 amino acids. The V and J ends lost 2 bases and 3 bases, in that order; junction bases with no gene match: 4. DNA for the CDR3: TGCAGTGCTAGAAGGGGGCAGTCCAATCAGCCCCAGCATTTT. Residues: CSARRGQSNQPQHF.

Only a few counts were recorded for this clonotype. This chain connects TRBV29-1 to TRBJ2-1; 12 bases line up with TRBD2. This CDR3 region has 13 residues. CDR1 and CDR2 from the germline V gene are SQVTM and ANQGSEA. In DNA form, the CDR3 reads TGCACCCTGGGACTAGCGGGCAAAAATGAGCAGTTCTTC. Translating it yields CTLGLAGKNEQFF.

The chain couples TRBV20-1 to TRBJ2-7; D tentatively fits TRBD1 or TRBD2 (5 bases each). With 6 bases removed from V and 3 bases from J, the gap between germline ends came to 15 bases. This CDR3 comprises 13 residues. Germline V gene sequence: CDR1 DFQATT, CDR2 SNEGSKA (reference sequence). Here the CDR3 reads CSARSGANYEQYF. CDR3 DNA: TGCAGTGCGAGATCCGGGGCCAACTACGAGCAGTACTTC.

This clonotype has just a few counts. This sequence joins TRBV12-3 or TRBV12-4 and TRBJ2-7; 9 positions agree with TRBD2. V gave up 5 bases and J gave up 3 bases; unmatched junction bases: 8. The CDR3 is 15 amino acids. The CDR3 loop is CASSTPGLAVYEQYF. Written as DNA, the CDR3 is TGTGCCAGCAGTACCCCGGGACTAGCCGTCTACGAGCAGTACTTC.

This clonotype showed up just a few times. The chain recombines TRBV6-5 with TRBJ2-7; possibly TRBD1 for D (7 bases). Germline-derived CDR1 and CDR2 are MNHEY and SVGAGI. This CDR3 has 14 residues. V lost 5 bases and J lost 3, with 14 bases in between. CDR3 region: CASSPAGGNYEQYF. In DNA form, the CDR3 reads TGTGCCAGCAGTCCGGCAGGGGGGAACTACGAGCAGTACTTC.

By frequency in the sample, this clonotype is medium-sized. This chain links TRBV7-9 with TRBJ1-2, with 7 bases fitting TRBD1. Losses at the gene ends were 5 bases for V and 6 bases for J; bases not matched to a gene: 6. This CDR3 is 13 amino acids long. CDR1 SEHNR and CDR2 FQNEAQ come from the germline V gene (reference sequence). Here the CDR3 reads CASSIGTVDGYTF. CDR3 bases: TGTGCCAGCAGCATCGGGACAGTCGATGGCTACACCTTC.

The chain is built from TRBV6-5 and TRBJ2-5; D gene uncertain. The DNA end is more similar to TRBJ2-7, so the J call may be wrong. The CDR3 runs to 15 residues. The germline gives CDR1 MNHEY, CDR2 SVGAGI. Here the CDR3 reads CASSSGSSISYEQYF. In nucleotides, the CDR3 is TGTGCCAGCAGTTCTGGCAGTTCGATCTCCTACGAGCAGTACTTC.

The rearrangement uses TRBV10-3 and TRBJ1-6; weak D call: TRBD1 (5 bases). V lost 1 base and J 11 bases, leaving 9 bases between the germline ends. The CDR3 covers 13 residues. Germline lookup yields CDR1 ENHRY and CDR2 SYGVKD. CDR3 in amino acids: CAISELAGTPLHF. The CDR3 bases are TGTGCCATCAGTGAGTTGGCAGGGACACCCCTCCACTTT.

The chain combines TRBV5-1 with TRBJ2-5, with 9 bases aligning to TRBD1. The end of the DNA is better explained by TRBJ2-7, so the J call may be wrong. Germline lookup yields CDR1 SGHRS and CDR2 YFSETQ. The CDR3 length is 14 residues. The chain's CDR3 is CASSLLTGGDEQYF. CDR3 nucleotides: TGCGCCAGCAGCTTGTTGACAGGGGGGGACGAGCAGTACTTC.

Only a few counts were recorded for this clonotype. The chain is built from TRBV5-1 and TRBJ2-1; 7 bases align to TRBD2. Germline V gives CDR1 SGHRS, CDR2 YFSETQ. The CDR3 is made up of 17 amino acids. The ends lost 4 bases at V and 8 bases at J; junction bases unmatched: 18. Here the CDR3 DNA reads TGCGCCAGCAGCCAAAGAGGGCGGGGGTCTTCGGGTGATGAGCAGTTCTTC. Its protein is CASSQRGRGSSGDEQFF.

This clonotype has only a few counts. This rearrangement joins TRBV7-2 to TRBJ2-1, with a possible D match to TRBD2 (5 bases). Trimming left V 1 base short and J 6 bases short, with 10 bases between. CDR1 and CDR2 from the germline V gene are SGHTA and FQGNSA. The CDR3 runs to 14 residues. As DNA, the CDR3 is TGTGCCAGCAGCTTAGTGGACTTTCCCAATGAGCAGTTCTTC. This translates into CASSLVDFPNEQFF.

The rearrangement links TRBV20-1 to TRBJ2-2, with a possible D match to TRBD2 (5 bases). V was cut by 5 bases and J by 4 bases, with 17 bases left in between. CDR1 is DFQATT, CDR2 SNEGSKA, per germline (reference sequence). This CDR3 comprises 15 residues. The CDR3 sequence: CSAVKLEAGTGELFF. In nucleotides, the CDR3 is TGCAGTGCTGTAAAACTAGAGGCGGGCACCGGGGAGCTGTTTTTT.

DNA for the CDR3: TGCGCCAGCAGCCAAGAATGGTACGGGACTAGCGGGATTGGATCCTACAATGAGCAGTTCTTC. This encodes CASSQEWYGTSGIGSYNEQFF. This rearrangement joins TRBV4-3 to TRBJ2-1, with TRBD2 identical over 13 bases. CDR3 length: 21 amino acids. V lost 0 bases to trimming and J lost 1 base; unmatched junction nucleotides: 12. Per germline, CDR1 LGHNA and CDR2 YSLEER.

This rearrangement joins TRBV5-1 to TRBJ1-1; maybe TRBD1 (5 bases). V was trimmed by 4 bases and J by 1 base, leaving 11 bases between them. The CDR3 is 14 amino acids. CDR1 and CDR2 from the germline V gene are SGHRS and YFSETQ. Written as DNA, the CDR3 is TGCGCCAGCAGCCCAAGGAGGGGGAACACTGAAGCTTTCTTT. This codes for CASSPRRGNTEAFF.

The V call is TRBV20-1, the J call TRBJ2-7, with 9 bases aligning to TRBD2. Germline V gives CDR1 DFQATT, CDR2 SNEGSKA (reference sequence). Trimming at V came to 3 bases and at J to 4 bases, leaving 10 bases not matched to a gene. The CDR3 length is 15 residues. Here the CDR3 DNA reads TGCAGTGCTAGTAGTCCCGGGACTAGCAATTACGAGCAGTACTTC. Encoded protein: CSASSPGTSNYEQYF.

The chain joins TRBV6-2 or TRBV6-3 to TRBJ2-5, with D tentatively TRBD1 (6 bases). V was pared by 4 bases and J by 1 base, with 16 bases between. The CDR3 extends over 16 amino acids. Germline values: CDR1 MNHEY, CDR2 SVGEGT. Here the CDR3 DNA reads TGTGCCAGCAGTTCCGTGGGGGCGCGACGCCAAGAGACCCAGTACTTC. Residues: CASSSVGARRQETQYF.

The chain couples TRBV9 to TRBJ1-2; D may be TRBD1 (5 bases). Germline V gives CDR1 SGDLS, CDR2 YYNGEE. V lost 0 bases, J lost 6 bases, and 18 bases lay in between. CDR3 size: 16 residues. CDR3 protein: CASSVGRGPGIDGYTF. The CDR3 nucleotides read TGTGCCAGCAGCGTAGGAAGGGGACCAGGCATCGATGGCTACACCTTC.

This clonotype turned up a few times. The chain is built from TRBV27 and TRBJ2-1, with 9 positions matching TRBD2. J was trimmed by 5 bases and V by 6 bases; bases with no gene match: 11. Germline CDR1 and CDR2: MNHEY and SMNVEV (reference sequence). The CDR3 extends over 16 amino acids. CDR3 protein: CASREKRGGANNEQFF. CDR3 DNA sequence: TGTGCCAGCAGGGAAAAGCGCGGGGGGGCCAACAATGAGCAGTTCTTC.